This passage covers 27 T cell receptor beta chains from one sample sequenced in a study of cytomegalovirus exposure and HLA in healthy donors. The primer mix had 60 Vbeta and 13 Jbeta primers. The data were produced by immunoSEQ multiplex PCR, yet TCRdb's version contains in-frame clones alone and is incomplete. This table has over 70,000 clones, 80% appearing once. The sequenced sample was PBMCs. The receptors were sampled from a man aged 18-30 years in good health and CMV-seronegative.

The gene calls are TRBV5-6 and TRBJ1-2, with 8 bases lining up with TRBD1. CDR1 is SGHDT and CDR2 is YYEEEE in the germline V gene. CDR3 length equals 14 residues. With V trimmed by 0 bases and J by 7 bases, 5 bases remained unmatched. CDR3 in amino acids: CASSLGTGLFGYTF. For the CDR3, the DNA is TGTGCCAGCAGCTTGGGGACAGGGCTCTTTGGCTACACCTTC. Together with reference TRBV5-6 and TRBJ1-2, the CDR3 gives the full variable domain: DAGVTQSPTHLIKTRGQQVTLRCSPKSGHDTVSWYQQALGQGPQFIFQYYEEEERQRGNFPDRFSGHQFPNYSSELNVNALLLGDSALYLCASSLGTGLFGYTFGSGTRLTVV.

V and J are TRBV11-2 and TRBJ1-2, with D possibly TRBD1 on 6 matching bases. The V gene's germline CDR1 is SGHAT and CDR2 FQNNGV. This CDR3 has 14 residues. V was pared by 4 bases and J by 4 bases, with 13 bases between. CDR3 nucleotides: TGTGCCAGCAGCTCCCAGGGGACGGTCTATGGCTACACCTTC. Protein: CASSSQGTVYGYTF.

Here the CDR3 reads CAAETGLSTDTQYF. CDR3 DNA sequence: TGTGCCGCCGAGACAGGACTTAGCACAGATACGCAGTATTTT. This rearrangement joins TRBV10-3 to TRBJ2-3; possibly TRBD1 for D (6 bases). The ends were cut back, 11 bases at V and 0 bases at J, with 15 bases in the middle. The CDR3 runs to 14 residues. Germline CDR1 and CDR2: ENHRY and SYGVKD.

The chain carries TRBV21-1 and TRBJ2-2; the tabulated D call, TRBD2, remains unverified against the DNA. TRBV21-1 is described as a pseudogene. CDR3 length: 15 amino acids. The DNA of the CDR3 is TGTGCCAGCAGCAGAGGAACCCCAAACACCGGGGAGCTGTTTTTT. Translating gives CASSRGTPNTGELFF.

V usage is TRBV4-1 and J usage is TRBJ1-4, with D perhaps matching TRBD1 (6 bases). CDR1 is MGHRA, CDR2 YSYEKL, per germline. The CDR3 consists of 16 residues. V lost 3 bases, J lost 9 bases, and 20 bases lay in between. CDR3 in amino acids: CASSQPRQDPYQKLFF. The CDR3, as DNA: TGCGCCAGCAGCCAGCCCCGACAGGACCCCTACCAAAAACTGTTTTTT.

The V gene is TRBV7-8, the J gene TRBJ2-3, with TRBD1 as a possible D gene (7 bases). The CDR3 runs to 13 residues. Germline CDR1 is SGHVS and CDR2 is FQNEAQ. Trimming shortened V by 3 bases and J by 4 bases, and 8 bases separated the two germline ends. CDR3 DNA: TGTGCCAGCAGCTTCAGGGGGGCAGATACGCAGTATTTT. It is translated as CASSFRGADTQYF.

The chain joins TRBV15 to TRBJ1-1; 12 nucleotides align to TRBD1. The CDR3 spans 17 residues. V trimming: 0 bases; J trimming: 10 bases; junction bases outside the gene matches: 12. Germline loops: CDR1 LNHNV, CDR2 YYDKDF (reference sequence). CDR3 loop: CATSRDHGPGTGGAAFF. The CDR3 DNA is TGTGCCACCAGCAGAGACCACGGTCCCGGGACAGGGGGCGCAGCTTTCTTT.

The J gene is TRBJ2-2, the V gene TRBV5-1, with D possibly TRBD1 on 7 matching bases. In germline, CDR1 is SGHRS, CDR2 YFSETQ. CDR3 length equals 16 residues. Deletions cut 6 bases from V and 5 bases from J, with 20 bases between. CDR3 DNA sequence: TGCGCCAGCACACCCGGCGGGACAGAGAAGACCGGGGAGCTGTTTTTT. Translation: CASTPGGTEKTGELFF.

The chain has TRBV14 and TRBJ2-3, with D unclear. The V and J ends lost 1 base and 2 bases respectively, with 7 bases between them. CDR1 is SGHDN and CDR2 is FVKESK in the germline V gene. The CDR3 sequence is 14 residues long. CDR3 DNA sequence: TGTGCCAGCAGCCAAGGGGCTACCACAGATACGCAGTATTTT. This gives the protein CASSQGATTDTQYF. Complete variable domain (other parts from reference TRBV14 and TRBJ2-3): EAGVTQFPSHSVIEKGQTVTLRCDPISGHDNLYWYRRVMGKEIKFLLHFVKESKQDESGMPNNRFLAERTGGTYSTLKVQPAELEDSGVYFCASSQGATTDTQYFGPGTRLTVL.

The rearrangement uses TRBV6-5 and TRBJ2-7, with 10 bases matching TRBD1. CDR3 length: 13 amino acids. Germline V gene lookup returns CDR1 MNHEY and CDR2 SVGAGI. V gave up 6 bases and J gave up 3 bases; unmatched junction bases: 2. CDR3 nucleotide sequence: TGTGCCAGCAGGACAGGGGGCATCTACGAGCAGTACTTC. It codes for CASRTGGIYEQYF.

The chain couples TRBV23-1 to TRBJ1-1; D uncertain. TRBV23-1 has ORF status, its function being uncertain. The CDR3 runs to 13 residues. V was clipped by 8 bases and J by 5 bases, with 15 bases between them. CDR3 sequence (DNA): TGCGCCAGCCACGGGAAAGTGGGGACTGAAGCTTTCTTT. This gives the protein CASHGKVGTEAFF.

About this clone: One junction end disagrees with the germline gene, perhaps due to a read error. The V call is TRBV7-9, the J call TRBJ1-4, with TRBD1 matching 8 bases. Germline loops: CDR1 SEHNR, CDR2 FQNEAQ (reference sequence). This CDR3 has 18 amino acids. CDR3 amino acids: CSSSLITGGLLANEKLFF. CDR3 DNA: TGTTCCAGCAGCTTAATTACAGGGGGATTATTGGCTAATGAAAAACTGTTTTTT.

This rearrangement joins TRBV7-3 to TRBJ2-3, with D perhaps TRBD1 (6 bases). The CDR3 contains 14 residues. V gave up 6 bases and J gave up 2 bases, with 12 bases separating them. Germline CDR1 SGHTA, CDR2 FQGTGA. The CDR3 nucleotides are TGTGCCAGCAGTCCCAGGGGCGCCACAGATACGCAGTATTTT. Its protein product is CASSPRGATDTQYF.

The chain employs TRBV15 and TRBJ2-7; perhaps TRBD2 as D (7 bases). This CDR3 has 14 residues. Germline V gene lookup returns CDR1 LNHNV and CDR2 YYDKDF (reference sequence). The V and J ends lost 0 bases and 6 bases respectively, with 12 bases between them. The CDR3 loop reads CATSRDRGGGEQYF. The CDR3 DNA sequence: TGTGCCACCAGCAGAGACAGGGGAGGGGGCGAGCAGTACTTC.

This chain joins TRBV10-3 and TRBJ2-2, with D maybe TRBD2 (5 bases). This CDR3 is 14 amino acids long. Germline CDR1 and CDR2: ENHRY and SYGVKD. V dropped 4 bases and J dropped 4 bases, with 10 bases sitting between them. The CDR3 loop reads CAISGSGSTGELFF. Here the CDR3 DNA reads TGTGCCATCAGTGGGTCGGGGAGCACCGGGGAGCTGTTTTTT.

V usage is TRBV6-6 and J usage is TRBJ2-2, with 7 bases lining up with TRBD1. Per germline, CDR1 MNHNY and CDR2 SVGAGI (reference sequence). The junction had 8 bases not matched to a gene; V was cut back by 4 bases and J by 3 bases. This CDR3 comprises 16 residues. CDR3 in amino acids: CASSFPTGLDTGELFF. DNA of the CDR3: TGTGCCAGCAGTTTCCCGACAGGGTTGGACACCGGGGAGCTGTTTTTT.

The CDR3 region is CASSLGGGQTEAFF. In DNA, the CDR3 is TGCGCCAGCAGCTTGGGCGGGGGGCAAACTGAAGCTTTCTTT. The V gene is TRBV5-1, the J gene TRBJ1-1; D is possibly TRBD1 (6 bases). CDR3 size: 14 residues. Germline CDR1 is SGHRS and CDR2 is YFSETQ. The germline V and J ends were trimmed by 0 bases and 5 bases, with 11 bases remaining between them.

This sequence joins TRBV27 and TRBJ1-5, with D possibly matching TRBD1 (5 bases). Germline V lookup: CDR1 MNHEY, CDR2 SMNVEV (reference sequence). The V end was cut by 2 bases, the J end by 4 bases, with 9 bases between. The CDR3 totals 14 residues. The CDR3: CASSLGGGNQPQHF. DNA of the CDR3: TGTGCCAGCAGTTTAGGGGGGGGGAATCAGCCCCAGCATTTT.

The gene calls are TRBV5-1 and TRBJ1-4; 8 bases match TRBD1. The CDR3 has 17 residues. V trimming: 3 bases; J trimming: 3 bases; junction bases outside the gene matches: 10. Germline V gene lookup returns CDR1 SGHRS and CDR2 YFSETQ. CDR3 DNA: TGCGCCAGCAGCTCACGGAAGCCGGGACAGGCTAATGAAAAACTGTTTTTT. Its translation is CASSSRKPGQANEKLFF.

This clone has just a few counts. At one end, the junction sequence differs from germline, possibly due to a read error. The V and J genes are TRBV7-9 and TRBJ2-3; 11 bases are shared with TRBD2. Germline V gene data show CDR1 as SEHNR and CDR2 as FQNEAQ (reference sequence). CDR3 length: 16 amino acids. CDR3 coding DNA: TGTTCCAGCAGCTTATTTGGTAGCGGGGGGGAAGATACGCAGTATTTT. This sequence encodes CSSSLFGSGGEDTQYF.

The chain combines TRBV9 with TRBJ2-7; 8 bases match TRBD2. V dropped 0 bases and J dropped 0; count of bases not matched to a gene: 2. In germline, CDR1 is SGDLS, CDR2 YYNGEE. There are 15 residues in the CDR3. For the CDR3, the DNA is TGTGCCAGCAGCGTAGCGGGGGGGATCTCCTACGAGCAGTACTTC. Amino acids: CASSVAGGISYEQYF.

The J gene is TRBJ1-5, the V gene TRBV7-8; 7 bases are a match to TRBD1. V lost 3 bases, J lost 1 base, and 6 bases stayed unmatched. There are 16 residues in the CDR3. Germline-derived CDR1 and CDR2 are SGHVS and FQNEAQ. CDR3 residues: CASSFRRGLSNQPQHF. Here the CDR3 DNA reads TGTGCCAGCAGCTTTCGGAGGGGGCTGAGCAATCAGCCCCAGCATTTT.

The V gene is TRBV5-4, the J gene TRBJ2-7, with D perhaps TRBD2 (5 bases). Trimming shortened V by 0 bases and J by 0 bases, and 13 bases separated the two germline ends. Germline lookup yields CDR1 SGHNT and CDR2 YYREEE (reference sequence). This CDR3 region has 16 residues. In nucleotides, the CDR3 is TGTGCCAGCAGCTTGGCCGGAGGCGGGCTCTCCTACGAGCAGTACTTC. Translation gives CASSLAGGGLSYEQYF.

V gene TRBV11-2 combines with J gene TRBJ2-3, with 9 bases lining up with TRBD2. The CDR3 has 16 residues. CDR1 and CDR2 from the germline V gene are SGHAT and FQNNGV. V was clipped by 3 bases and J by 2 bases; unmatched bases: 6. Here the CDR3 DNA reads TGTGCCAGCAGCTTCCTTATAGCGGGGGACACAGATACGCAGTATTTT. Its translation: CASSFLIAGDTDTQYF.

The chain is built from TRBV6-1 and TRBJ1-5; D may be TRBD1 (6 bases). V was clipped by 1 base and J by 3 bases, with 16 bases between them. The CDR3 contains 17 residues. Germline V CDR1 and CDR2: MNHNS, SASEGT. Here the CDR3 reads CASSEVQGPAFNQPQHF. The CDR3 region has the DNA TGTGCCAGCAGTGAAGTCCAGGGGCCGGCGTTCAATCAGCCCCAGCATTTT.

J is TRBJ2-5 and V is TRBV29-1, with D uncertain. Germline CDR1 reads SQVTM; CDR2 reads ANQGSEA. V lost 6 bases and J lost 2, with 10 bases in between. The CDR3 runs 12 residues. The CDR3: CSVQRTQETQYF. The CDR3 nucleotides are TGCAGCGTACAGAGAACTCAAGAGACCCAGTACTTC.

This clone was seen more than once but under ten times. The J gene is TRBJ2-7, the V gene TRBV6-5, with 9 bases aligning to TRBD1. The ends lost 3 bases at V and 9 bases at J; junction bases unmatched: 9. Germline V gives CDR1 MNHEY, CDR2 SVGAGI. The CDR3 loop spans 14 amino acids. The CDR3: CASSYTGQGNAQYF. Here the CDR3 DNA reads TGTGCCAGCAGTTATACGGGACAGGGTAATGCGCAGTACTTC.